Sequencing of this TCR beta chain was carried out in a study of blood T cell repertoires in COVID-19. V lost 4 bases and J 2 bases, leaving 12 bases between the germline ends. This CDR3 spans 14 amino acids. CDR1 and CDR2 (germline): SQVTM, ANQGSEA. Measured with immunoSEQ multiplex PCR; TCRdb has only the in-frame clones, and not every one. Altogether roughly 150,000 clones are present, approximately 73% being singletons, with the ten largest covering about 3.9%. Sequenced input: peripheral blood. The gene calls are TRBV29-1 and TRBJ1-3; TRBD1 might be the D (6 bases). This clonotype was sampled from a man in his 60s with acute or convalescent COVID-19. CDR3 sequence (DNA): TGCAGCGTTGGCGGGGGGGACACTGGAAACACCATATATTTT. Translated: CSVGGGDTGNTIYF.